The rows below give T cell receptor beta chains drawn from one sample of a study of CD8 T cells in ankylosing spondylitis. TCRdb re-analysed the 5' RACE reads in MiXCR, keeping a single row per CDR3 protein. The table includes about 150,000 distinct CDR3 sequences, about 32% detected once. Sample: synovial fluid, either unsorted or a sorted T cell fraction (not recorded which). These receptor sequences come from a male donor with ankylosing spondylitis. CDR3s include the opening cysteine and the closing phenylalanine or tryptophan. Each record gives: D gene, clone size, J gene, V gene, CDR3 protein, CDR3 DNA. The D gene is left open where the match is weak. Some rows have no size entry. The others give once, few or many, or a class for an expanded clone.

>-|many|TRBJ1-6|TRBV6-5
CASSYLPGPLHF
TGTGCCAGCAGTTACCTGCCGGGCCCCCTCCACTTT
>TRBD2|few|TRBJ2-7|TRBV4-3
CASSQESLAGRHYEQYF
TGCGCCAGCAGCCAGGAATCTTTAGCGGGGCGACACTACGAGCAGTACTTC
>-|-|TRBJ2-5|TRBV18
CASSPRAGETQYF
TGTGCCAGCTCACCACGGGCCGGAGAGACCCAGTACTTC
>-|few|TRBJ1-2|TRBV9
CASSSTGGIKGYTF
TGTGCCAGCAGCTCAACGGGGGGGATCAAGGGCTACACCTTC
>TRBD1|few|TRBJ1-1|TRBV29-1
CSVGQGTEAFF
TGCAGCGTGGGACAGGGCACTGAAGCTTTCTTT
>-|many|TRBJ2-7|TRBV3-1
CASSQDPGTRENF
TGTGCCAGCAGCCAAGATCCCGGGACAAGGGAGAACTTC
>-|-|TRBJ2-1|TRBV7-2
CASSPVRTTYNEQFF
TGTGCCAGCAGCCCTGTCAGGACTACCTACAATGAGCAGTTCTTC
>TRBD1|-|TRBJ2-6|TRBV7-8
CASSPRDRPGSGANVLTF
TGTGCCAGCAGCCCCCGGGACAGGCCTGGCTCTGGGGCCAACGTCCTGACTTTC
>TRBD1|many|TRBJ2-7|TRBV6-1
CASRDGTGGYEQYF
TGTGCCAGCCGGGACGGGACAGGGGGCTACGAGCAGTACTTC
>-|-|TRBJ1-4|TRBV25-1
CASSESGAREKLFF
TGTGCCAGCAGTGAATCAGGGGCGAGGGAAAAACTGTTTTTT
>-|many|TRBJ2-6|TRBV20-1
CSAREGSGANVLTF
TGCAGTGCTAGAGAAGGCTCTGGGGCCAACGTCCTGACTTTC
>TRBD1|-|TRBJ2-5|TRBV5-1
CASSLGTGRETQYF
TGCGCCAGCAGCTTAGGGACAGGGCGGGAGACCCAGTACTTC
>-|few|TRBJ1-1|TRBV6-6
CASSRQGETEAFF
TGTGCCAGCAGCCGACAAGGGGAAACTGAAGCTTTCTTT
>TRBD1|-|TRBJ2-2|TRBV6-1
CASLRNPPGQGVGELFF
TGTGCCAGCTTGAGGAACCCACCGGGACAGGGCGTCGGGGAGCTGTTTTTT